Each of the 24 T cell receptor beta chains below was sequenced from the same sample in a study of identical twins. TCRdb ran MiXCR on the 5' RACE reads and lists one entry per CDR3 protein. The sample includes 350,000 to 450,000 distinct CDR3 sequences, less than 20% seen only once; the top ten take around 12%. The material sequenced was naive T cells sorted from blood. The receptors were sampled from a man aged 45 to 65 in good health.

This rearrangement joins TRBV6-5 to TRBJ2-7; D remains unclear. V was pared by 0 bases and J by 2 bases, with 11 bases between. CDR1 and CDR2 (germline): MNHEY, SVGAGI. The CDR3 consists of 15 residues. The CDR3 sequence is CASSYSGRFAYEQYF. CDR3 DNA: TGTGCCAGCAGTTACTCGGGCAGGTTCGCCTACGAGCAGTACTTC.

There are a few counts of this clonotype. The chain carries TRBV6-5 and TRBJ2-5; D possibly corresponds to TRBD2 (5 bases). Germline lookup yields CDR1 MNHEY and CDR2 SVGAGI. V was pared by 2 bases and J by 5 bases, with 12 bases between. The length of the CDR3 is 14 residues. The DNA for the CDR3 is TGTGCCAGCAGTTACGTGGGTAGCGTGGAGACCCAGTACTTC. Its translation: CASSYVGSVETQYF.

This chain links TRBV6-2 or TRBV6-3 with TRBJ2-6; unclear D gene. Per the germline V gene, CDR1 is MNHEY and CDR2 is SVGEGT. The CDR3 length is 18 residues. The V gene lost 6 bases and the J gene lost 1 base, with 19 bases spanning the gap. As DNA, the CDR3 is TGTGCCAGCAGGGTCCCCGGTACCGTTCTATCTGGGGCCAACGTCCTGACTTTC. Encoded protein: CASRVPGTVLSGANVLTF.

This chain links TRBV29-1 with TRBJ2-5, with 9 bases fitting TRBD1. The germline gives CDR1 SQVTM, CDR2 ANQGSEA. With V trimmed by 6 bases and J by 5 bases, 7 bases remained unmatched. The CDR3 is 13 amino acids. CDR3 amino acids: CSVDRGRGETQYF. CDR3 coding DNA: TGCAGCGTGGACAGGGGTAGGGGTGAGACCCAGTACTTC.

A few counts support this clonotype. The CDR3 DNA sequence: TGCAGCGCCCGCCCTTGGCAGGGCGGGTTGGACGAGCAGTACTTC. Protein product: CSARPWQGGLDEQYF. The rearrangement joins TRBV29-1 to TRBJ2-7; D possibly uses TRBD1 or TRBD2 (5 bases each). In germline, CDR1 is SQVTM, CDR2 ANQGSEA. This CDR3 spans 15 amino acids. The V gene lost 7 bases and the J gene lost 5 bases, with 24 bases spanning the gap.

The chain recombines TRBV4-3 with TRBJ1-4; no clear D. V shed 0 bases and J shed 1 base, with 9 bases lying between them. This CDR3 spans 16 amino acids. The V gene's germline CDR1 is LGHNA and CDR2 YSLEER. In nucleotides, the CDR3 is TGCGCCAGCAGCCAAGATCGGCCGGGAACTAATGAAAAACTGTTTTTT. Its protein product is CASSQDRPGTNEKLFF.

This clonotype was detected ten times or more. V gene TRBV6-2 or TRBV6-3 combines with J gene TRBJ2-7; D ambiguous. The germline V gene has CDR1 MNHEY and CDR2 SVGEGT. This CDR3 is 13 amino acids long. V dropped 6 bases and J dropped 3 bases, with 12 bases sitting between them. The CDR3 DNA follows: TGTGCCAGCAGCACGACACACCTCTACGAGCAGTACTTC. It is translated as CASSTTHLYEQYF.

The chain joins TRBV6-1 to TRBJ2-4; D may be TRBD2 (6 bases). V lost 6 bases to trimming and J lost 6 bases, with 18 bases between them. The germline CDR1 and CDR2 sequences are MNHNS and SASEGT. The CDR3 runs 15 residues. The CDR3 spells CASRESGTEGNIQYF. CDR3 DNA: TGTGCCAGCAGGGAATCCGGGACGGAGGGAAACATTCAGTACTTC.

This clonotype was observed many times. The J gene is TRBJ2-7, the V gene TRBV5-1; TRBD2 aligns across 8 bases. Germline V gives CDR1 SGHRS, CDR2 YFSETQ. The CDR3 contains 15 residues. The J segment lost 5 bases and the V segment lost 1 base, leaving 8 bases of the junction unmatched. CDR3: CASSLRGRSPNEQYF. DNA for the CDR3: TGCGCCAGCAGCTTGCGCGGGAGGTCTCCGAACGAGCAGTACTTC.

At least ten counts were recorded for this clonotype. The chain couples TRBV29-1 to TRBJ2-3; D gene uncertain. CDR1 is SQVTM and CDR2 is ANQGSEA in the germline V gene. The CDR3 is 15 amino acids. The V end lost 2 bases, the J end lost 3 bases, and 15 bases lay between the germline ends. This chain's CDR3 is CSVEIDFRRTDTQYF. The CDR3 coding sequence is TGCAGCGTTGAAATTGATTTCCGTCGGACAGATACGCAGTATTTT.

In its sample, this clonotype was seen many times. The V and J genes are TRBV12-3 or TRBV12-4 and TRBJ2-1, with no clear D. V lost 1 base and J lost 8, with 15 bases in between. This CDR3 contains 15 residues. CDR3 amino acids: CASSLEGRIKDEQFF. The CDR3 DNA sequence: TGTGCCAGCAGTTTAGAAGGCAGGATTAAGGATGAGCAGTTCTTC.

This clonotype was counted ten times or more. Relative to the germline gene, one junction end is altered; a read error may explain this. This chain connects TRBV3-1 to TRBJ2-1; D call uncertain. The CDR3 sequence is 12 residues long. Germline loops: CDR1 LGHDT, CDR2 YNNKEL (reference sequence). DNA for the CDR3: TGCGCCAGCAGCCAGAGTGGAAATGAGCAGTTCTTC. This encodes CASSQSGNEQFF.

This clonotype was observed a few times. V usage is TRBV19 and J usage is TRBJ1-2; D is undetermined. The CDR3 covers 13 residues. V shed 7 bases and J shed 4 bases, with 13 bases lying between them. Germline V CDR1 and CDR2: LNHDA, SQIVND (reference sequence). The CDR3 nucleotides are TGTGCCAGTATCCGCGCCCTAGGCTATGGCTACACCTTC. This codes for CASIRALGYGYTF.

The CDR3: CSARFRDTDTQYF. CDR3 DNA: TGCAGTGCTAGGTTCCGAGACACAGATACGCAGTATTTT. The chain joins TRBV20-1 to TRBJ2-3; D gene uncertain. V was cut by 3 bases and J by 2 bases, with 9 bases left in between. The V gene's germline CDR1 is DFQATT and CDR2 SNEGSKA (reference sequence). This CDR3 spans 13 amino acids.

This rearrangement joins TRBV27 to TRBJ2-7; D is uncertain. V shed 6 bases and J shed 1 base, with 13 bases lying between them. CDR3 length equals 14 residues. Germline CDR1 MNHEY, CDR2 SMNVEV (reference sequence). The CDR3, as DNA: TGTGCCAGCAGCTTCCCTGGACGATCCTACGAGCAGTACTTC. Residues: CASSFPGRSYEQYF.

The V call is TRBV5-1, the J call TRBJ1-6, with D unclear. This CDR3 spans 12 amino acids. Between the trimmed V and J ends, which lost 4 bases and 10 bases, there was a span of 9 bases. Germline CDR1 SGHRS, CDR2 YFSETQ. CDR3 residues: CASSMVGSPLHF. The CDR3 DNA reads TGCGCCAGCAGCATGGTTGGCTCACCCCTCCACTTT.

The rearrangement joins TRBV9 to TRBJ2-2; a possible D gene is TRBD2 (6 bases). This CDR3 spans 12 amino acids. Germline V gives CDR1 SGDLS, CDR2 YYNGEE. Trimming removed 1 base at V and 14 bases at J, with 12 bases between. The CDR3 region is CASSVIGGTLFF. CDR3 bases: TGTGCCAGCAGCGTAATTGGCGGGACTCTGTTTTTT.

This clonotype has ten or more counts. This sequence joins TRBV3-1 and TRBJ2-2, with D uncertain. Germline CDR1 LGHDT, CDR2 YNNKEL (reference sequence). CDR3 length: 18 amino acids. V lost 4 bases and J lost 0, with 18 bases in between. In nucleotides, the CDR3 is TGTGCCAGCAGCCGATTTAGTTCCTGGGATGCGAACACCGGGGAGCTGTTTTTT. The encoded protein is CASSRFSSWDANTGELFF.

This clonotype was observed a handful of times. This sequence joins TRBV6-1 and TRBJ2-1; 7 bases fit TRBD2. Looked up from germline, CDR1 is MNHNS and CDR2 is SASEGT. CDR3 size: 14 residues. V dropped 5 bases and J dropped 8; count of bases not matched to a gene: 9. The DNA of the CDR3 is TGTGCCAGCAGTCAAGGACTAGTCGCCGATGAGCAGTTCTTC. As protein: CASSQGLVADEQFF.

The chain links TRBV4-2 to TRBJ1-5; unclear D gene. This CDR3 spans 13 amino acids. Germline CDR1 LGHNA, CDR2 YNFKEQ. The V gene lost 0 bases and the J gene lost 5 bases, with 5 bases spanning the gap. The CDR3 loop reads CASSQDPYQPQHF. CDR3 nucleotides: TGTGCCAGCAGCCAAGATCCCTATCAGCCCCAGCATTTT.

This sequence joins TRBV9 and TRBJ1-1, with D hard to call. From germline, CDR1 is SGDLS and CDR2 YYNGEE. The CDR3 consists of 13 residues. The V end lost 3 bases, the J end lost 12 bases, and 18 bases lay between the germline ends. CDR3 sequence reads: CASSAFDVGLTFF. The CDR3 DNA is TGTGCCAGCAGCGCCTTCGATGTGGGGTTAACTTTCTTT.

This clonotype was recorded a few times. The chain combines TRBV20-1 with TRBJ2-6; 7 bases agree with TRBD2. Germline V gene data show CDR1 as DFQATT and CDR2 as SNEGSKA (reference sequence). The CDR3 is 15 amino acids. The ends lost 3 bases at V and 1 base at J; junction bases unmatched: 3. DNA for the CDR3: TGCAGTGCTAGTTCCGGGAGGTCTGGGGCCAACGTCCTGACTTTC. This sequence encodes CSASSGRSGANVLTF.

A remark on this clonotype: A much larger clonotype is one base distant, so this may be a read error. The gene calls are TRBV6-1 and TRBJ1-2; perhaps TRBD1 as D (5 bases). From germline, CDR1 is MNHNS and CDR2 SASEGT. V was pared by 6 bases and J by 6 bases, with 20 bases between. CDR3 size: 15 residues. CDR3 loop: CASRTVFGGWNGYTF. As DNA, the CDR3 is TGTGCCAGCAGGACCGTCTTTGGGGGATGGAATGGCTACACCTTC.

The chain has TRBV5-4 and TRBJ2-1, with 10 bases matching TRBD2. The CDR3 is made up of 19 amino acids. The J segment lost 7 bases and the V segment lost 2 bases, leaving 18 bases of the junction unmatched. In germline, CDR1 is SGHNT, CDR2 YYREEE (reference sequence). The CDR3 protein is CASSFGGQLIAGGVNEQFF. As DNA, the CDR3 is TGTGCCAGCAGCTTCGGGGGACAGCTTATAGCGGGAGGAGTAAATGAGCAGTTCTTC.